The clone carrying this T cell receptor (beta chain) appeared a few times. Its cognate antigen is unknown. Looked up from germline, CDR1 is SGHTA and CDR2 is FQGNSA. The V and J ends lost 5 bases and 5 bases respectively, with 21 bases between them. The CDR3 loop spans 16 amino acids. This entry is derived from a study of CD4+ T cells in melanoma. Study-level points and caveats: A reported correlation linked neoantigen-specific CD4+ T cells to CD8+, macrophage and B cell function.

Here immunoSEQ multiplex PCR was the method, and the copy in TCRdb shows in-frame clones only, minus some. The sample includes over 10,000 clones, about 80% of them seen just once. The chain links TRBV7-2 to TRBJ1-2; perhaps TRBD1 as D (6 bases). Sequencing used cells from a culture (not recorded whether cultured in vitro). The TCR sequence derives from a human donor with melanoma. This CDR3 is CASSPPPATGRYGYTF. The DNA for the CDR3 is TGTGCCAGCAGCCCCCCGCCCGCGACAGGCAGATATGGCTACACCTTC. Together with reference TRBV7-2 and TRBJ1-2, the CDR3 gives the full variable domain: GAGVSQSPSNKVTEKGKDVELRCDPISGHTALYWYRQSLGQGLEFLIYFQGNSAPDKSGLPSDRFSAERTGGSVSTLTIQRTQQEDSAVYLCASSPPPATGRYGYTFGSGTRLTVV.